Listed below are T cell receptor beta chains from one sample, sequenced in a study of Tregs in tolerant kidney transplant recipients. TCRdb keeps only in-frame clones here, not all; method: immunoSEQ multiplex PCR. The sample yields about 81,000 clones, 91% seen once. The sample consisted of CD4+ T cells from blood (PBMCs), taken 24 months after the transplant. Receptors were obtained from a human patient who received a combined kidney and bone marrow transplant. Some T cells may originate from the graft donor. The CDR3 runs from the conserved cysteine through the conserved F or W. D genes are given only for firm matches. Not every row has a clone size; where given, it reads once, few, many or a size class.

CDR3 DNA	CDR3 protein	V gene	D gene	clone size	J gene
TGTGCCAGCAGTTACTCTAGGACAGGGAGCTCCTACGAGCAGTACTTC	CASSYSRTGSSYEQYF	TRBV6-6	TRBD1	once	TRBJ2-7
TGCGCCAGCAGCTACGACTTAGCGGGGGCTAACACAGATACGCAGTATTTT	CASSYDLAGANTDTQYF	TRBV5-1	TRBD2	.	TRBJ2-3
TGTGCCAGCCGTGGGGGGGTCTCCTACGAGCAGTACTTC	CASRGGVSYEQYF	TRBV2	TRBD2	once	TRBJ2-7
TGCAGCGTTGGCCTAGCGGGAGAGCACTACGAGCAGTACTTC	CSVGLAGEHYEQYF	TRBV29-1	TRBD2	.	TRBJ2-7
TGTGCCAGCAGCCGGCAAGAGACCCAGTACTTC	CASSRQETQYF	TRBV7-2	.	.	TRBJ2-5
TGTGCCAGCAGTTCCATCCGACAGGGGGCGCGGGAGACCCAGTACTTC	CASSSIRQGARETQYF	TRBV28	TRBD1	.	TRBJ2-5
TGTGCCAGCAGCCTGGACAGGAGCTACGAGCAGTACTTC	CASSLDRSYEQYF	TRBV14	TRBD1	.	TRBJ2-7
TGTGCCAGCAGCTTCGAGCATGACACCTCCTACGAGCAGTACTTC	CASSFEHDTSYEQYF	TRBV11-3	.	once	TRBJ2-7
TGTGCCAGCAGTCCGACAGGGGGGTCCTACGAGCAGTACTTC	CASSPTGGSYEQYF	TRBV6-6	TRBD1	.	TRBJ2-7
TGTGCCAGCAGCTTAATCGGGGGGGGGCCCGGGGAGCTGTTTTTT	CASSLIGGGPGELFF	TRBV7-2	TRBD2	.	TRBJ2-2
TGTGCCAGCAGTCCGACAGGGTATGGCTACACCTTC	CASSPTGYGYTF	TRBV6-5	TRBD1	once	TRBJ1-2
TGTGCCAGCAGCTTCAGGGGATATTCACCCCTCCACTTT	CASSFRGYSPLHF	TRBV11-3	.	.	TRBJ1-6
TGTGCCAGCAGACTTATGGGCCTAACAGGATCCTACGAGCAGTACTTC	CASRLMGLTGSYEQYF	TRBV5-6	.	.	TRBJ2-7
TGTGCCAGCAGCTTAGGGGGGGACGGAAACACCATATATTTT	CASSLGGDGNTIYF	TRBV7-9	.	.	TRBJ1-3